This TCR beta chain was sequenced in a study of CD8 T cells in Susac syndrome. RNA totalling roughly 0.45 to 1 ug underwent reverse transcription with random hexamers. A single record per CDR3 protein comes from TCRdb applying MiXCR to the immunoSEQ multiplex PCR reads. The repertoire holds fewer than 200,000 distinct CDR3 sequences, with about 91% as singletons. TEMRA cells were FACS-enriched and CD8+ and CD4+ T cells negatively isolated. CDR1 MRHNA and CDR2 SNTAGT come from the germline V gene. The junction had 17 bases not matched to a gene; V was cut back by 4 bases and J by 4 bases. This CDR3 region has 18 residues.

The clonotype was recovered from a human donor with Susac syndrome. The specimen was CD4+ T cells from PBMCs. V and J are TRBV6-4 and TRBJ2-5, with 8 bases lining up with TRBD2. In DNA, the CDR3 is TGTGCCAGCAGTGGTCTGCGGGGGGCCCTCAAGGGTCTAGAGACCCAGTACTTC. Translating it yields CASSGLRGALKGLETQYF.